This TCR beta chain is drawn from a study of T cells in Graves' hyperthyroidism and ophthalmopathy. On the study more broadly: Initial diagnosis, before any treatment, was when peripheral blood was collected. Study results and limitations: A model of 13 V-J pairs discriminated ophthalmopathy from stable hyperthyroidism. The majority of expanded thyroid clonotypes above 0.001 also appeared in blood.

The TCR beta CDR3 regions underwent amplification using RNA transcripts as the source. First-round RT-PCR of the TCR CDR3 relied on the HTBI primer set. TCRdb reprocessed the multiplex PCR reads with MiXCR, giving one entry per CDR3 protein. Of approximately 250,000 distinct CDR3 sequences in the sample, around 25% were seen once. Germline CDR1 and CDR2: LNHDA and SQIVND (reference sequence). V gave up 6 bases and J gave up 0 bases, with 12 bases separating them. The CDR3 is 15 amino acids. Ten or more counts support this clonotype. Its antigen is not identified. Uncontrolled infection, other autoimmune disease, pregnancy or lactation led to exclusion.

The sample taken for sequencing was blood. V is TRBV19 and J is TRBJ1-3; D is possibly TRBD1 (5 bases). This TCR came from a woman in her thirties or forties with Graves' ophthalmopathy. The CDR3 DNA sequence: TGTGCCAGTAGCCAGCGGCAGGGCTCTGGAAACACCATATATTTT. This codes for CASSQRQGSGNTIYF. Supplemented by reference TRBV19 and TRBJ1-3, the full variable domain reads DGGITQSPKYLFRKEGQNVTLSCEQNLNHDAMYWYRQDPGQGLRLIYYSQIVNDFQKGDIAEGYSVSREKKESFPLTVTSAQKNPTAFYLCASSQRQGSGNTIYFGEGSWLTVV.